The 10 T cell receptor beta chains given below trace back to one sample, sequenced in a study of cytomegalovirus exposure and HLA in healthy donors. Assay used: immunoSEQ multiplex PCR; TCRdb lists only in-frame clones, some missing. Among nearly 200,000 clones listed, approximately 80% were seen once. Source material: PBMCs. The receptors originated from a woman in her 30s in good health and CMV-seropositive.

The chain carries TRBV5-1 and TRBJ2-5; D uncertain. The CDR3 has 14 residues. Trimming shortened V by 0 bases and J by 0 bases, and 6 bases separated the two germline ends. From germline, CDR1 is SGHRS and CDR2 YFSETQ. The CDR3 sequence: CASSLDAYQETQYF. In nucleotides, the CDR3 is TGCGCCAGCAGCTTGGATGCGTACCAAGAGACCCAGTACTTC.

This chain connects TRBV6-1 to TRBJ1-1; TRBD1 matches at 7 bases. Germline assignment: CDR1 MNHNS and CDR2 SASEGT. CDR3 size: 15 residues. Trimming removed 1 base from V and 7 bases from J; junction bases left unmatched: 9. The CDR3 is CASSEVARGRGEAFF. DNA of the CDR3: TGTGCCAGCAGTGAAGTGGCCAGGGGGAGAGGTGAAGCTTTCTTT.

This clone came up once. The chain uses TRBV5-1 and TRBJ2-2, with D tentatively TRBD2 (6 bases). The germline CDR1 and CDR2 sequences are SGHRS and YFSETQ. CDR3 length: 14 residues. Trimming shortened V by 2 bases and J by 4 bases, and 9 bases separated the two germline ends. The CDR3: CASSFRDSTGELFF. The CDR3 DNA follows: TGCGCCAGCAGCTTCCGGGACTCCACCGGGGAGCTGTTTTTT.

This rearrangement joins TRBV18 to TRBJ1-4; TRBD1 is a possible D gene (5 bases). V lost 4 bases, J lost 7 bases, and 19 bases lay in between. The CDR3 spans 16 residues. Germline-derived CDR1 and CDR2 are KGHSH and LQKENI. The CDR3 spells CASSRLSGDVGEKLFF. The DNA of the CDR3 is TGTGCCAGCTCACGTCTGTCGGGGGATGTCGGTGAAAAACTGTTTTTT.

The V gene is TRBV7-9, the J gene TRBJ1-4; D perhaps matches TRBD1 (6 bases). Trimming cost V 4 bases and J 6 bases, with 15 bases left between them. The CDR3 is 15 amino acids. The germline gives CDR1 SEHNR, CDR2 FQNEAQ (reference sequence). The CDR3 loop is CASSSRGALDEKLFF. The DNA of the CDR3 is TGTGCCAGCAGCTCCCGGGGGGCGCTGGATGAAAAACTGTTTTTT.

The CDR3 DNA sequence: TGTGCCAGCGCAGCTTCCGAGGGGGCTATCGGCCAGCCCCAGCATTTT. The encoded protein is CASAASEGAIGQPQHF. This chain connects TRBV2 to TRBJ1-5, with 7 nucleotides matching TRBD1. Germline lookup yields CDR1 SNHLY and CDR2 FYNNEI. V lost 8 bases, J lost 7 bases, and 17 bases stayed unmatched. The CDR3 runs 16 residues.

This chain connects TRBV15 to TRBJ1-5, with 10 bases identical to TRBD1. From germline, CDR1 is LNHNV and CDR2 YYDKDF (reference sequence). The CDR3 runs to 17 residues. Trimming cost V 3 bases and J 4 bases; bases outside gene matches: 9. CDR3 sequence reads: CATSRDRGNPRNQPQHF. In nucleotides, the CDR3 is TGTGCCACCAGCAGGGACAGGGGGAACCCTAGAAATCAGCCCCAGCATTTT.

The genes are TRBV5-6 and TRBJ2-1; a possible D gene is TRBD1 (6 bases). V shed 1 base and J shed 12 bases, with 29 bases lying between them. Germline V CDR1 and CDR2: SGHDT, YYEEEE. The CDR3 loop spans 18 amino acids. In nucleotides, the CDR3 is TGTGCCAGCAGCTTGAGGTACCGGCAAACCCAGGGGTCGGTGGGGCAGTTCTTC. Protein: CASSLRYRQTQGSVGQFF.

The chain has TRBV2 and TRBJ1-5; weak D call: TRBD1 (6 bases). V was clipped by 4 bases and J by 3 bases, with 16 bases between them. The CDR3 consists of 16 residues. CDR1 and CDR2 from the germline V gene are SNHLY and FYNNEI. As DNA, the CDR3 is TGTGCCAGCAGTGGTTCCCAGGGGAGTTCCAATCAGCCCCAGCATTTT. It translates to CASSGSQGSSNQPQHF.

The chain combines TRBV5-1 with TRBJ1-1; a weak D match, TRBD1 (5 bases). CDR1 SGHRS and CDR2 YFSETQ come from the germline V gene. The CDR3 contains 12 residues. The germline V and J ends were trimmed by 0 bases and 10 bases, with 10 bases remaining between them. CDR3 amino acids: CASSLEGNGAFF. The CDR3 region has the DNA TGCGCCAGCAGCTTGGAGGGGAATGGAGCTTTCTTT.